Shown below are 16 T cell receptor beta chains from a single sample sequenced in a study of shared clonotypes between healthy human individuals. Here immunoSEQ multiplex PCR was the method, and the copy in TCRdb shows in-frame clones only, minus some. The sample carries 800,000 or so clones, about 96% recorded once. Naive CD8 isolation took CD45RO-negative cells positively selected for CCR7 and excluded terminally differentiated effector memory CD45RA+ cells. The sample was naive CD8+ T cells sorted from blood. The receptors come from a man aged 25 to 40 in good health.

This chain uses TRBV6-5 with TRBJ2-7, with 10 bases fitting TRBD2. CDR1 is MNHEY and CDR2 is SVGAGI in the germline V gene. Germline trimming cut 6 bases from V and 0 bases from J; bases unmatched to any gene: 5. The CDR3 is 15 amino acids. The CDR3 sequence: CASRPGLANSYEQYF. The CDR3 DNA sequence: TGTGCCAGCAGACCGGGACTAGCGAACTCCTACGAGCAGTACTTC.

This rearrangement joins TRBV6-1 to TRBJ2-7; 8 positions match TRBD1. V shed 1 base and J 2 bases; nucleotides not matched to a gene: 4. The CDR3 contains 15 residues. Germline V lookup: CDR1 MNHNS, CDR2 SASEGT. The CDR3 nucleotides read TGTGCCAGCAGTGAAGGACAGGGGAGGACCTACGAGCAGTACTTC. This sequence encodes CASSEGQGRTYEQYF.

This chain connects TRBV28 to TRBJ2-3, with D possibly TRBD2 on 5 matching bases. The CDR3 extends over 15 amino acids. V was clipped by 5 bases and J by 1 base, with 13 bases between them. Germline CDR1 reads MDHEN; CDR2 reads SYDVKM. The CDR3 DNA follows: TGTGCCAGCAGTGGATGGGAGTACGGCACAGATACGCAGTATTTT. Its translation: CASSGWEYGTDTQYF.

The rearrangement links TRBV27 to TRBJ1-2; no definite D call. Trimming shortened V by 2 bases and J by 4 bases, and 8 bases separated the two germline ends. Germline values: CDR1 MNHEY, CDR2 SMNVEV (reference sequence). The CDR3 contains 13 residues. The CDR3 sequence: CASSLGISYGYTF. DNA for the CDR3: TGTGCCAGCAGTTTAGGGATTAGCTATGGCTACACCTTC.

DNA for the CDR3: TGCAGCGTTGATGGGGGCCCGACTAATGAAAAACTGTTTTTT. This translates into CSVDGGPTNEKLFF. V gene TRBV29-1 combines with J gene TRBJ1-4, with D tentatively TRBD1 (6 bases). Germline loops: CDR1 SQVTM, CDR2 ANQGSEA. Trimming stripped 3 bases from V and 2 bases from J, with 10 bases between. This CDR3 is built from 14 residues.

V usage is TRBV19 and J usage is TRBJ2-1; tentatively, D is TRBD2 (5 bases). The germline gives CDR1 LNHDA, CDR2 SQIVND (reference sequence). CDR3 length equals 14 residues. V lost 5 bases and J 3 bases, leaving 11 bases between the germline ends. The DNA of the CDR3 is TGTGCCAGTAGTGCACTAGATGTCTACAATGAGCAGTTCTTC. Its protein product is CASSALDVYNEQFF.

This clone appeared a single time. This sequence joins TRBV28 and TRBJ1-1; D gene uncertain. The germline V gene encodes CDR1 MDHEN and CDR2 SYDVKM. V was shortened by 6 bases and J by 4 bases, with 9 bases between the two germline ends. CDR3 length equals 12 residues. The CDR3 DNA follows: TGTGCCAGCAGCTGGGGAGTCACTGAAGCTTTCTTT. It translates to CASSWGVTEAFF.

The chain uses TRBV7-2 and TRBJ2-1; 14 nucleotides match TRBD2. V shed 8 bases and J 14 bases; nucleotides not matched to a gene: 11. Germline lookup yields CDR1 SGHTA and CDR2 FQGNSA. The CDR3 is 14 amino acids. The CDR3 region has the DNA TGTGCCAGCGAGAGGGGCGAGGGACTAGCGGGAGAGTTCTTC. It encodes CASERGEGLAGEFF.

This clone appeared a single time. The chain has TRBV6-1 and TRBJ2-5; D is unresolved. CDR1 is MNHNS and CDR2 is SASEGT in the germline V gene. V was clipped by 2 bases and J by 1 base, with 14 bases between them. The CDR3 is made up of 16 amino acids. The CDR3 DNA reads as TGTGCCAGCAGTGAACTCGTAGGGCTGGTCCAAGAGACCCAGTACTTC. Translation: CASSELVGLVQETQYF.

V usage is TRBV27 and J usage is TRBJ2-7; 9 positions match TRBD2. This CDR3 region has 15 residues. In germline, CDR1 is MNHEY, CDR2 SMNVEV (reference sequence). J gave up 1 base and V 7 bases, and 8 bases lay outside the gene matches. In DNA, the CDR3 is TGTGCCAGCATCGATACTAGCGGGCAGTCCTACGAGCAGTACTTC. Translation gives CASIDTSGQSYEQYF.

The rearrangement joins TRBV5-1 to TRBJ2-1, with 12 positions matching TRBD2. This CDR3 contains 18 residues. Trimming cost V 0 bases and J 3 bases; bases outside gene matches: 7. Germline values: CDR1 SGHRS, CDR2 YFSETQ. CDR3 in DNA: TGCGCCAGCAGCTTGGTGGATCTAGCGGGAGGGGACTACAATGAGCAGTTCTTC. Encoded protein: CASSLVDLAGGDYNEQFF.

Notes on this clone: Other DNA sequences in the same sample also yield this CDR3. V gene TRBV27 combines with J gene TRBJ2-1; a weak D match, TRBD1 (6 bases). The CDR3 covers 13 residues. CDR1 MNHEY and CDR2 SMNVEV come from the germline V gene (reference sequence). With 2 bases removed from V and 7 bases from J, the gap between germline ends came to 9 bases. The CDR3 coding sequence is TGTGCCAGCAGTTTACTCAGGGGTAATGAGCAGTTCTTC. Translated: CASSLLRGNEQFF.

The rearrangement joins TRBV7-9 to TRBJ2-1; 7 bases map to TRBD2. V shed 5 bases, J shed 0 bases, and the junction held 10 bases outside the gene matches. Looked up from germline, CDR1 is SEHNR and CDR2 is FQNEAQ (reference sequence). The CDR3 loop spans 17 amino acids. The DNA of the CDR3 is TGTGCCAGCAGCCCTGGGGGTAGCGGGTTCTCCTACAATGAGCAGTTCTTC. Amino acid sequence: CASSPGGSGFSYNEQFF.

The chain uses TRBV29-1 and TRBJ2-2; no definite D call. V was cut by 3 bases and J by 6 bases, with 5 bases left in between. Germline V lookup: CDR1 SQVTM, CDR2 ANQGSEA. The CDR3 length is 11 residues. The CDR3 DNA sequence: TGCAGCGTTGAGGGCCCCGGGGAGCTGTTTTTT. It translates to CSVEGPGELFF.

This chain connects TRBV2 to TRBJ2-2, with unresolved D. The CDR3 length is 13 residues. CDR1 and CDR2 (germline): SNHLY, FYNNEI. Trimming stripped 9 bases from V and 1 base from J, with 9 bases between. The CDR3 DNA sequence: TGTGCCAGTGTCGTAGGGAACACCGGGGAGCTGTTTTTT. Protein product: CASVVGNTGELFF. Combining the CDR3 with reference TRBV2 and TRBJ2-2 gives the whole variable domain EPEVTQTPSHQVTQMGQEVILRCVPISNHLYFYWYRQILGQKVEFLVSFYNNEISEKSEIFDDQFSVERPDGSNFTLKIRSTKLEDSAMYFCASVVGNTGELFFGEGSRLTVL.

The table lists this clone with a few counts. CDR3 DNA sequence: TGCGCCAGCATGCCCTTGGGGGATGCCTACGAGCAGTACTTC. Translated, it gives CASMPLGDAYEQYF. The chain recombines TRBV5-1 with TRBJ2-7; D may be TRBD1 or TRBD2 (5 bases each). Trimming removed 6 bases at V and 2 bases at J, with 15 bases between. The V gene's germline CDR1 is SGHRS and CDR2 YFSETQ. This CDR3 is built from 14 residues.